Below are 31 T cell receptor beta chains sequenced from a single sample in a study of shared clonotypes between healthy human individuals. The table came from immunoSEQ multiplex PCR; TCRdb's copy has only in-frame clones and leaves some out. The repertoire includes hundreds of thousands of clones, approximately 71% of them detected once, and around 12% sits in the top ten. Sequencing was carried out using PBMCs. Every receptor here comes from a woman in her 40s in good health. Some clones in this sample may be carry-over from other donors' samples.

The chain combines TRBV7-8 with TRBJ2-3; the D is unclear. V lost 2 bases to trimming and J lost 6 bases, with 6 bases between them. The CDR3 is made up of 12 amino acids. In germline, CDR1 is SGHVS, CDR2 FQNEAQ. The CDR3 spells CASSLLRDTQYF. CDR3 in DNA: TGTGCCAGCAGCTTACTAAGGGATACGCAGTATTTT.

The chain employs TRBV6-4 and TRBJ2-3, with D uncertain. Germline CDR1 and CDR2: MRHNA and SNTAGT. The germline V and J ends were trimmed by 3 bases and 2 bases, with 9 bases remaining between them. This CDR3 region has 14 residues. The CDR3 coding sequence is TGTGCCAGCAGTGAACACAGACACACAGATACGCAGTATTTT. It is translated as CASSEHRHTDTQYF.

The CDR3 reads CASSPPTYEQYF. DNA of the CDR3: TGTGCCAGCTCACCACCCACCTACGAGCAGTACTTC. The chain employs TRBV18 and TRBJ2-7; unclear D gene. Germline-derived CDR1 and CDR2 are KGHSH and LQKENI. Trimming took 0 bases from V and 2 from J, leaving 2 bases between them. CDR3 size: 12 residues.

V gene TRBV2 combines with J gene TRBJ1-1, with D perhaps matching TRBD1 (5 bases). The V gene's germline CDR1 is SNHLY and CDR2 FYNNEI. The CDR3 extends over 14 amino acids. V lost 6 bases, J lost 1 base, and 12 bases lay in between. CDR3 in DNA: TGTGCCAGCAGGGCGACAGCCCAGAACACTGAAGCTTTCTTT. Translated, it gives CASRATAQNTEAFF.

The chain combines TRBV7-9 with TRBJ1-4, with TRBD1 identical over 8 bases. J was trimmed by 4 bases and V by 4 bases; bases with no gene match: 2. The CDR3 has 14 amino acids. CDR1 and CDR2 from the germline V gene are SEHNR and FQNEAQ (reference sequence). The CDR3 is CASSSGGGNEKLFF. The CDR3 DNA is TGTGCCAGCAGCTCAGGGGGCGGTAATGAAAAACTGTTTTTT.

A word on this clone: An end of the junction does not agree with germline; a read error may underlie this. The rearrangement joins TRBV4-2 to TRBJ2-1; 13 nucleotides agree with TRBD2. The CDR3 covers 16 residues. The germline V gene encodes CDR1 LGHNA and CDR2 YNFKEQ. The CDR3 here is CASSRLAGGPYDEQFF. The CDR3 nucleotides read TGTGCCAGCAGCCGACTAGCGGGAGGTCCCTACGATGAGCAGTTCTTC.

This rearrangement joins TRBV11-3 to TRBJ2-7; D remains unclear. The ends were cut back, 0 bases at V and 7 bases at J, with 7 bases in the middle. The CDR3 spans 12 residues. CDR1 is SGHNT, CDR2 YENEEA, per germline. The CDR3 spells CASSLDPREQYF. Here the CDR3 DNA reads TGTGCCAGCAGCTTAGATCCGAGAGAGCAGTACTTC.

This chain uses TRBV30 with TRBJ2-7; 7 bases fit TRBD2. V shed 4 bases and J 7 bases; nucleotides not matched to a gene: 10. This CDR3 contains 13 residues. Germline CDR1 and CDR2: GTSNPN and SVGIG (reference sequence). This chain's CDR3 is CAWKAGRSREQYF. CDR3 nucleotide sequence: TGTGCCTGGAAGGCCGGGAGGAGCCGGGAGCAGTACTTC.

The rearrangement joins TRBV2 to TRBJ1-4; D gene unclear. CDR3 length equals 11 residues. V was cut by 3 bases and J by 11 bases, with 7 bases left in between. Germline V lookup: CDR1 SNHLY, CDR2 FYNNEI. CDR3 in amino acids: CASSDRSKLFF. The CDR3 DNA follows: TGTGCCAGCAGTGATCGTAGTAAACTGTTTTTT.

Concerning this clone: A far larger clone is a single base away, which makes a read error likely. The CDR3 loop reads CSLGGLTGAQETQYF. The CDR3 nucleotides are TGCAGCCTTGGAGGGCTGACAGGGGCCCAAGAGACCCAGTACTTC. V gene TRBV29-1 combines with J gene TRBJ2-5, with 8 nucleotides matching TRBD1. Germline CDR1 and CDR2: SQVTM and ANQGSEA. The trim removed 8 bases at V and 1 base at J, leaving 12 bases unmatched. The CDR3 spans 15 residues.

About this clone itself: Within the sample, other DNA sequences also encode this same CDR3. The V call is TRBV7-7, the J call TRBJ2-7; TRBD1 agrees at 11 bases. With 4 bases clipped from V and 6 bases from J, the junction kept 2 bases outside the gene matches. The CDR3 spans 13 residues. Per the germline V gene, CDR1 is SSHAT and CDR2 is FNYEAQ (reference sequence). CDR3 protein: CASSSGTGGEQYF. CDR3 bases: TGTGCCAGCAGCTCCGGGACAGGGGGCGAGCAGTACTTC.

The V call is TRBV28, the J call TRBJ2-3; 13 nucleotides match TRBD2. The CDR3 length is 16 residues. The germline V gene encodes CDR1 MDHEN and CDR2 SYDVKM. V was pared by 5 bases and J by 4 bases, with 6 bases of the junction left unmatched. DNA of the CDR3: TGTGCCAGCAGTGAGCCAGGACTAGCGGGAGCAGATACGCAGTATTTT. Amino acid sequence: CASSEPGLAGADTQYF.

This chain uses TRBV29-1 with TRBJ1-1; D ambiguous. The CDR3 has 14 amino acids. V lost 7 bases to trimming and J lost 1 base, with 16 bases between them. CDR1 SQVTM and CDR2 ANQGSEA come from the germline V gene. The CDR3 nucleotides read TGCAGCGCCGAATATGAACCCGAGAACACTGAAGCTTTCTTT. Protein: CSAEYEPENTEAFF.

The rearrangement links TRBV7-8 to TRBJ1-1; perhaps TRBD1 as D (6 bases). Between the trimmed V and J ends, which lost 5 bases and 1 base, there was a span of 8 bases. CDR3 size: 13 residues. Germline CDR1 SGHVS, CDR2 FQNEAQ. The CDR3 nucleotides are TGTGCCAGCAGCAAGGACAGGAACACTGAAGCTTTCTTT. Translated, it gives CASSKDRNTEAFF.

The chain has TRBV29-1 and TRBJ1-1, with D possibly TRBD1 on 6 matching bases. The length of the CDR3 is 13 residues. Germline lookup yields CDR1 SQVTM and CDR2 ANQGSEA. V dropped 7 bases and J dropped 1 base, with 13 bases sitting between them. In DNA, the CDR3 is TGCAGCGCTGCACAGGGTACGAACACTGAAGCTTTCTTT. Translation gives CSAAQGTNTEAFF.

V usage is TRBV19 and J usage is TRBJ2-7; D is uncertain. The ends were cut back, 7 bases at V and 6 bases at J, with 16 bases in the middle. The CDR3 runs 13 residues. CDR1 LNHDA and CDR2 SQIVND come from the germline V gene (reference sequence). CDR3 protein: CASNVTLSSEQYF. The CDR3 DNA reads as TGTGCCAGTAACGTGACGCTCTCTTCCGAGCAGTACTTC.

The rearrangement joins TRBV6-5 to TRBJ2-7, with a weak D call TRBD1 (5 bases). V shed 1 base and J shed 0 bases, with 7 bases lying between them. This CDR3 spans 14 amino acids. Per germline, CDR1 MNHEY and CDR2 SVGAGI. The CDR3 DNA sequence: TGTGCCAGCAGTTACTGGCAGGGCTCCTACGAGCAGTACTTC. Protein: CASSYWQGSYEQYF.

As concerns this clone: A far larger clone is one base from this, pointing to a likely read error. The CDR3 ends on some other residue instead of the conserved phenylalanine or tryptophan, so this is likely a read error. The V call is TRBV30, the J call TRBJ1-3, with D perhaps TRBD1 (5 bases). The CDR3 spans 17 residues. The germline gives CDR1 GTSNPN, CDR2 SVGIG (reference sequence). Trimming took off 0 bases at V and 0 bases at J, with 15 bases between the two ends. The CDR3 DNA follows: TGTGCCTGGAGTGTTAGGGGTCGGTATATCTCTGGAAACACCATATATCTT. It encodes CAWSVRGRYISGNTIYL.

This clone has just one count. A junction end diverges from the germline sequence, so it may reflect a read error. The same CDR3 is also encoded by other DNA sequences in this sample. The J gene is TRBJ1-1, the V gene TRBV6-5; D not certain. Germline V lookup: CDR1 MNHEY, CDR2 SVGAGI. The CDR3 runs 16 residues. Here the CDR3 reads CASSYGSGLVNTEAFF. The CDR3 DNA reads TGTGCCAGCAGTTATGGTTCAGGACTCGTGAACACTGAGGCTTTCTTT.

In its sample, this clone was seen a few times. The sample holds other DNA sequences that translate to the same CDR3. The chain uses TRBV30 and TRBJ1-2; a possible D gene is TRBD1 (6 bases). The CDR3 is made up of 16 amino acids. V lost 0 bases, J lost 5 bases, and 19 bases lay in between. Germline V CDR1 and CDR2: GTSNPN, SVGIG (reference sequence). CDR3 DNA sequence: TGTGCCTGGAGTGTACCCCGATCCGGGACACTTTATGGCTACACCTTC. Protein: CAWSVPRSGTLYGYTF.

V is TRBV11-1 and J is TRBJ2-7, with D perhaps TRBD1 (5 bases). This CDR3 has 13 residues. In germline, CDR1 is SGHAT, CDR2 FQDESV (reference sequence). Deletions cut 1 base from V and 6 bases from J, with 10 bases between. CDR3 region: CASSLVGQGEQYF. The CDR3 DNA follows: TGTGCCAGCAGCTTAGTAGGGCAGGGCGAGCAGTACTTC.

The genes are TRBV9 and TRBJ2-1, with D unresolved. The CDR3 contains 11 residues. Germline CDR1 is SGDLS and CDR2 is YYNGEE. The ends were cut back, 4 bases at V and 4 bases at J, with 3 bases in the middle. The CDR3: CASSRYNEQFF. In nucleotides, the CDR3 is TGTGCCAGCAGCCGGTACAATGAGCAGTTCTTC.

The genes are TRBV6-5 and TRBJ1-4, with a possible D match to TRBD1 (6 bases). Germline V CDR1 and CDR2: MNHEY, SVGAGI. The CDR3 has 15 amino acids. Trimming shortened V by 2 bases and J by 6 bases, and 13 bases separated the two germline ends. The CDR3 here is CASSYEGGAHEKLFF. CDR3 DNA sequence: TGTGCCAGCAGTTACGAGGGGGGGGCTCATGAAAAACTGTTTTTT.

The count of this clone is one. The CDR3 bases are TGTGCCAGCAGTGTACCGGGACTCAATGAAAAACTGTTTTTT. Protein sequence: CASSVPGLNEKLFF. This chain joins TRBV6-1 and TRBJ1-4; D is perhaps TRBD1 (5 bases). The V and J ends lost 4 bases and 5 bases respectively, with 11 bases between them. CDR1 is MNHNS, CDR2 SASEGT, per germline. The CDR3 spans 14 residues.

The chain carries TRBV18 and TRBJ2-2, with D unclear. CDR3 length: 13 residues. CDR1 is KGHSH, CDR2 LQKENI, per germline. V lost 4 bases to trimming and J lost 4 bases, with 7 bases between them. CDR3 protein: CASSLTFTGELFF. The CDR3 DNA reads TGTGCCAGCTCACTGACCTTCACCGGGGAGCTGTTTTTT.

The chain employs TRBV10-3 and TRBJ1-2; TRBD1 agrees at 8 bases. The trim removed 2 bases at V and 2 bases at J, leaving 4 bases unmatched. The germline V gene encodes CDR1 ENHRY and CDR2 SYGVKD. CDR3 size: 15 residues. The CDR3 DNA reads TGTGCCATCAGTGAGGTACAGGGGGGCAACTATGGCTACACCTTC. This codes for CAISEVQGGNYGYTF.

The J gene is TRBJ1-1, the V gene TRBV5-1; 10 nucleotides line up with TRBD1. Germline CDR1 reads SGHRS; CDR2 reads YFSETQ. Trimming at V came to 4 bases and at J to 5 bases, leaving 11 bases not matched to a gene. CDR3 length: 16 amino acids. The CDR3 DNA sequence: TGCGCCAGCAGCCTCCTGGGACAGGGGATTGGGACTGAAGCTTTCTTT. It codes for CASSLLGQGIGTEAFF.

The chain links TRBV19 to TRBJ2-1, with TRBD1 identical over 10 bases. Losses at the gene ends were 5 bases for V and 7 bases for J; bases not matched to a gene: 5. CDR3 size: 14 residues. In germline, CDR1 is LNHDA, CDR2 SQIVND (reference sequence). CDR3 protein: CASSRDRGRNEQFF. CDR3 in DNA: TGTGCCAGTAGTCGCGACAGGGGGCGTAATGAGCAGTTCTTC.

This chain uses TRBV20-1 with TRBJ1-2; the D gene is possibly TRBD1 (6 bases). V shed 6 bases and J shed 8 bases, with 13 bases lying between them. The CDR3 spans 11 residues. Germline-derived CDR1 and CDR2 are DFQATT and SNEGSKA (reference sequence). CDR3: CSAHRDRGYTF. CDR3 bases: TGCAGTGCCCACAGGGATCGGGGCTACACCTTC.

The rearrangement links TRBV7-9 to TRBJ1-1; D is unclear. V was clipped by 1 base and J by 0 bases, with 9 bases between them. Germline CDR1 is SEHNR and CDR2 is FQNEAQ (reference sequence). The CDR3 is 15 residues long. In DNA, the CDR3 is TGTGCCAGCAGCTTAGGGGGAGGGTTGAACACTGAAGCTTTCTTT. Its protein product is CASSLGGGLNTEAFF.

This chain links TRBV6-6 with TRBJ1-5, with 10 bases matching TRBD1. The length of the CDR3 is 15 residues. Losses at the gene ends were 6 bases for V and 1 base for J; bases not matched to a gene: 3. Per the germline V gene, CDR1 is MNHNY and CDR2 is SVGAGI (reference sequence). CDR3 amino acids: CASRTGQGSNQPQHF. CDR3 nucleotides: TGTGCCAGCAGAACGGGACAGGGGAGCAATCAGCCCCAGCATTTT.